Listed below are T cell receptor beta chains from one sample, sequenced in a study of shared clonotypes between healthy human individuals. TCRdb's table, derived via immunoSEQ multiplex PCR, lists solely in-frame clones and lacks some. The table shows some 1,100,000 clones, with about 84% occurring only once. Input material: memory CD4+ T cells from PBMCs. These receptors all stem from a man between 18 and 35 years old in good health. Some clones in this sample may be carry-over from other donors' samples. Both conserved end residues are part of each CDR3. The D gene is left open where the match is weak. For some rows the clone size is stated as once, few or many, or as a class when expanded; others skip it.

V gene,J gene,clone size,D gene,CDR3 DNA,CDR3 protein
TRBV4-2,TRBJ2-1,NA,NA,TGTGCCAGCAGCCAAGCCCTCCGGGTTCCCGGTGACTACAATGAGCAGTTCTTC,CASSQALRVPGDYNEQFF
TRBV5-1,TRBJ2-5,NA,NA,TGCGCCAGCAGCCCCATTTGGGGGCAAGAGACCCAGTACTTC,CASSPIWGQETQYF
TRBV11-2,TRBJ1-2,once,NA,TGTGCCAGCAGCTTAGAAGGCAGGGGCTATGGCTACACCTTC,CASSLEGRGYGYTF
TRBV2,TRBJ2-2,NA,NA,TGTGCCAGCAAGGGACGGACCGGGGAGCTGTTTTTT,CASKGRTGELFF
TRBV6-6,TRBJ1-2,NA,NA,TGTGCCAGCAGTTACACAGGGACCTATGGCTACACCTTC,CASSYTGTYGYTF
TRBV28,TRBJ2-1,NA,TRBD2,TGTGCCAGCAGTTTATCCGGGAGGAGGGGGTTCTTC,CASSLSGRRGFF
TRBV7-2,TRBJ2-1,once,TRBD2,TGTGCCAGCAGCTTGGTTAGCGGGGGTCAAAATGAGCAGTTCTTC,CASSLVSGGQNEQFF
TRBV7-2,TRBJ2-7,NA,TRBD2,TGTGCCAGCAGCTTAGTCTCGGGCGGGAGGGCCGGGGAGCAGTACTTC,CASSLVSGGRAGEQYF
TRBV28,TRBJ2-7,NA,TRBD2,TGTGCCAGCAGTTTTTGGACTAGTCGGTTCTACGAGCAGTACTTC,CASSFWTSRFYEQYF
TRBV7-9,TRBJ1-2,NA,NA,TGTGCCAGCAGCTTAGATACAGGGACGGGCTACACCTTC,CASSLDTGTGYTF
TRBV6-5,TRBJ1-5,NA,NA,TGTGCCAGCAGCCGGGCGGGGGGAAATCAGCCCCAGCATTTT,CASSRAGGNQPQHF
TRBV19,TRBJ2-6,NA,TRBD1,TGTGCCAGTAGTTCTTTACGACAGGGTTTCTCTGGGGCCAACGTCCTGACTTTC,CASSSLRQGFSGANVLTF
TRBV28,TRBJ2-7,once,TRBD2,TGTGCCAATCATGACCCTAGCGGGAGGGCCATCGAGCAGTACTTC,CANHDPSGRAIEQYF
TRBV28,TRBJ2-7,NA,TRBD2,TGTGCCAGCAGCTTAGCGGGCCTAACCTACGAGCAGTACTTC,CASSLAGLTYEQYF
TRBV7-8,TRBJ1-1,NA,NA,TGTGCCAGCAGCCGGGACACTGAAGCTTTCTTT,CASSRDTEAFF
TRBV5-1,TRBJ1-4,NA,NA,TGCGCCAGCAGTGAATTCCAGGGGAATGAAAAACTGTTTTTT,CASSEFQGNEKLFF
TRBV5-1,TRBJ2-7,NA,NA,TGCGCCAGCAGCTTGGAAGGTACAGGACGGTACTTC,CASSLEGTGRYF
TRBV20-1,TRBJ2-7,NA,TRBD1,TGCAGTGCTTGGACAGGGCGGGAGCAGTACTTC,CSAWTGREQYF
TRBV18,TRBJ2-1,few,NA,TGTGCCAGCTCACCACCCCACAACCCTAATGAGCAGTTCTTC,CASSPPHNPNEQFF
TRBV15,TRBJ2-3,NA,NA,TGTGCCACCAGCAGAGATCCGGCGGGACCCACAGATACGCAGTATTTT,CATSRDPAGPTDTQYF
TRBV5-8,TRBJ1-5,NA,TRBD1,TGTGCCAGCAGCTTTTTCGGACAGGGCAAGAATCAGCCCCAGCATTTT,CASSFFGQGKNQPQHF
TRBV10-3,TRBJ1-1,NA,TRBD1,TGTGCCATCAGACCAGGGGGCGGCACTGAAGCTTTCTTT,CAIRPGGGTEAFF
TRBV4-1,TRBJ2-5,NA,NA,TGCGCCAGCAGCCAAGCCCTCCTCGGGACCCAGTACTTC,CASSQALLGTQYF
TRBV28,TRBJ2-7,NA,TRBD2,TGTGCCACTTTAGCGGGAAGCTCCTACGAGCAGTACTTC,CATLAGSSYEQYF
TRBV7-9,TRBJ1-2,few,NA,TGTGCCAGCAGCTTAGCTGGCGGTGGAGGCTACACCTTC,CASSLAGGGGYTF
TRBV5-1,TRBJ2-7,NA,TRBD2,TGCGCCAGCAGCTTTTATGTCCTAGCGGGAGAAAACGAGCAGTACTTC,CASSFYVLAGENEQYF
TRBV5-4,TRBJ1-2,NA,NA,TGTGCCAGCAGCAGAGGTAGGGTCCAGGGCTATGGCTACACCTTC,CASSRGRVQGYGYTF
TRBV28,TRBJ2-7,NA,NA,TGTGCCAGCAGTCTGGTGCTTTGGTCCAGCTCCTACGAGCAGTACTTC,CASSLVLWSSSYEQYF
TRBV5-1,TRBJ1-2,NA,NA,TGCGCCAGCAGCTTGGATGGGGGCCAAGGCTACACCTTC,CASSLDGGQGYTF
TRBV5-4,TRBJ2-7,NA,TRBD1,TGTGCCAGCAGATCGTTGGGACAGGGAGGGGAGCAGTACTTC,CASRSLGQGGEQYF
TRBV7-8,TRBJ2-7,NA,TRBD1,TGTGCCAGCAGCGCGACAGGGATCTCAGTTATAACCTCCTACGAGCAGTACTTC,CASSATGISVITSYEQYF
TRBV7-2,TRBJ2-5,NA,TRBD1,TGTGCCAGCAGCCTACAGTCAGGGGGCGAGACCCAGTACTTC,CASSLQSGGETQYF
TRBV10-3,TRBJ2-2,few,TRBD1,TGTGCCATCAGGGGACAGGGACAGATTGCCGGGGAGCTGTTTTTT,CAIRGQGQIAGELFF
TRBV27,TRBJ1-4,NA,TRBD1,TGTGCCAGCAGTTTCCAGGGGGTTGCAACTAATGAAAAACTGTTTTTT,CASSFQGVATNEKLFF
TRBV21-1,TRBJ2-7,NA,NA,TGTGCCAGCAGCAAAAAAGGGCCGCCCCCCCGGAGCGAGCAGTACTTC,CASSKKGPPPRSEQYF
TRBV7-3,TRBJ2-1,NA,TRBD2,TGTGCCAGCAGCTTAGGGGACTACCACAATGAGCAGTTCTTC,CASSLGDYHNEQFF
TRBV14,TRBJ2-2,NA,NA,TGTGCCAGCAGCCGTTACACCGGGGAGCTGTTTTTT,CASSRYTGELFF
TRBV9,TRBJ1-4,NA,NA,TGTGCCAGCAGCGTAGGAATGGAGGCAGATAATGAAAAACTGTTTTTT,CASSVGMEADNEKLFF
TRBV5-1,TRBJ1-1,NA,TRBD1,TGCGCCTCATCCCAGGGGGCTGGGACTGAAGCTTTCTTT,CASSQGAGTEAFF
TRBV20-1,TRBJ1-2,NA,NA,TGCAGTGCTCCTGTTGAGTATGACTACACCTTC,CSAPVEYDYTF
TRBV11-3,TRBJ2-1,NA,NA,TGTGCCAGCAGCTCCGACGTGAATGAGCAGTTCTTC,CASSSDVNEQFF
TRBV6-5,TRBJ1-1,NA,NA,TGTGCCAGCAGTTATCCAGGGGTAAACACTGAAGCTTTCTTT,CASSYPGVNTEAFF
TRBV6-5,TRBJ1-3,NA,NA,TGTGCCAGCAGTTACTCGGTGAGCTCTGGAAACACCATATATTTT,CASSYSVSSGNTIYF
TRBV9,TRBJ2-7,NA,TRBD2,TGTGCCAGCAGCGTAGGGGGGAGCGGGAGCTACGAGCAGTACTTC,CASSVGGSGSYEQYF
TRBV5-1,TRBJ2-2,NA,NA,TGCGCCAGCAGCTTGGGGCAGGTGGTCGGCACCGGGGAGCTGTTTTTT,CASSLGQVVGTGELFF
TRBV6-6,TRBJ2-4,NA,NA,TGTGCCAGCAGGGACGACAGAGCAATTCAGTACTTC,CASRDDRAIQYF
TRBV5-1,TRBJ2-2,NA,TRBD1,TGCGCCAGCAGAAAAGGGACAGGAGAAGGGGAGCTGTTTTTT,CASRKGTGEGELFF
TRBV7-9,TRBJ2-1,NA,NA,TGTGCCAGCAGCTTAGGGGTAGTGTCCTACAATGAGCAGTTCTTC,CASSLGVVSYNEQFF
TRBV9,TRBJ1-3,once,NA,TGTGCCAGCAGCGTAAATTCTGGAAACACCATATATTTT,CASSVNSGNTIYF
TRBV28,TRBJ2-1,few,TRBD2,TGTGCCAGCATCACCGGGACTAGCGGGAGTCATGAGCAGTTCTTC,CASITGTSGSHEQFF
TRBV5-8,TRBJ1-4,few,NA,TGTGCCAGCAGCGACTCCCCGGGCGAAAAACTGTTTTTT,CASSDSPGEKLFF
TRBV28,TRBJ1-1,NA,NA,TGTGCCAGCACGGGTACGAACACTGAAGCTTTCTTT,CASTGTNTEAFF
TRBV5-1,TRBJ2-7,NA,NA,TGCGCCAGCAGCTGGGAACAGGGAAGGCATTCCTCCTACGAGCAGTACTTC,CASSWEQGRHSSYEQYF
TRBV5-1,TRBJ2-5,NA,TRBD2,TGCGCCAGCAAGAATGGTGCGGGAGTCCGGGAGACCCAGTACTTC,CASKNGAGVRETQYF
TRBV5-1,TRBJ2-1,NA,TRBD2,TGCGCCAGCAGCTGGACTAGCGGGGATGGGAGTGAGCAGTTCTTC,CASSWTSGDGSEQFF
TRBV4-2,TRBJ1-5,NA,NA,TGTGCCAGCAGCCAAGATCGGGACGGAAACCAGCCCCAGCATTTT,CASSQDRDGNQPQHF
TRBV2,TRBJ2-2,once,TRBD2,TGTGCCAGCAGTGCCCTAGCGGGAGTCGACACCGGGGAGCTGTTTTTT,CASSALAGVDTGELFF
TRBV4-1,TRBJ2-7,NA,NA,TGCGCCAGCAGCCACCCTGAGGGGGGTACGTTCTCCTACGAGCAGTACTTC,CASSHPEGGTFSYEQYF
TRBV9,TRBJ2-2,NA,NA,TGTGCCAGCAGCGTTTCGGGGGAGCGAGGAACCGGGGAGCTGTTTTTT,CASSVSGERGTGELFF